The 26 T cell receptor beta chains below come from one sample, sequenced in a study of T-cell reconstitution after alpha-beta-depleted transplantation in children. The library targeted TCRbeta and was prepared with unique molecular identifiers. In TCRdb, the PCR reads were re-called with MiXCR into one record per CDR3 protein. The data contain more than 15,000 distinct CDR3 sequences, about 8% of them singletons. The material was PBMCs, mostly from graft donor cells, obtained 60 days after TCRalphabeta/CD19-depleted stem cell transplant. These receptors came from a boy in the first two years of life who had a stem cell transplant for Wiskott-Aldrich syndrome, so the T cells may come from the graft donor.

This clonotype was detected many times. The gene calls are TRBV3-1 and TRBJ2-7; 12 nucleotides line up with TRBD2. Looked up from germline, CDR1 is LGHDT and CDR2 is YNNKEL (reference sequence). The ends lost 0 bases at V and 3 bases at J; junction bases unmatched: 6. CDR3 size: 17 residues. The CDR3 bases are TGTGCCAGCAGCCAAGAAATTACGGGACTAGCGGGCTACGAGCAGTACTTC. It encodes CASSQEITGLAGYEQYF.

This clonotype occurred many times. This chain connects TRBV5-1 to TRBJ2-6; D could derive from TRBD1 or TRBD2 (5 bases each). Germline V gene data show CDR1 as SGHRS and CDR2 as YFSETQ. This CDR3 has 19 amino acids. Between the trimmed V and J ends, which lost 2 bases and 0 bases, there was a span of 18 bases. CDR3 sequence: CASSLIGGGSISGANVLTF. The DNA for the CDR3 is TGCGCCAGCAGCTTAATCGGTGGGGGTTCCATCTCTGGGGCCAACGTCCTGACTTTC.

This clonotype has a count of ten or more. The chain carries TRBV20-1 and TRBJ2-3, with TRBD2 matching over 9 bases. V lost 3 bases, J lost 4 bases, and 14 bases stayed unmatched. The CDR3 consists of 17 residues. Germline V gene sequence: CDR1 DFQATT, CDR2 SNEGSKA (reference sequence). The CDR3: CSASGLAGRAGSDTQYF. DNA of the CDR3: TGCAGTGCTAGCGGCCTAGCGGGAAGAGCGGGGTCAGATACGCAGTATTTT.

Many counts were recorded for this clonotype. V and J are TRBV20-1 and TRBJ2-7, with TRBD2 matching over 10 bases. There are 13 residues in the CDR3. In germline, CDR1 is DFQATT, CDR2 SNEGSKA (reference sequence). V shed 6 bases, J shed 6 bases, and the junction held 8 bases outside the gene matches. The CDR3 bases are TGCAGTGCGTTCCGGCTAGCGGGAGTCGAGCAGTACTTC. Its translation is CSAFRLAGVEQYF.

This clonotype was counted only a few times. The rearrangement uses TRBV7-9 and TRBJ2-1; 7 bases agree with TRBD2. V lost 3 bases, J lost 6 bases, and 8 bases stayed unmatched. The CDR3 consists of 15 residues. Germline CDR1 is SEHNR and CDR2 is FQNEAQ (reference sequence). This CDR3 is CASSLGGSRVNEQFF. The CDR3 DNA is TGTGCCAGCAGCTTGGGCGGGAGTAGGGTCAATGAGCAGTTCTTC.

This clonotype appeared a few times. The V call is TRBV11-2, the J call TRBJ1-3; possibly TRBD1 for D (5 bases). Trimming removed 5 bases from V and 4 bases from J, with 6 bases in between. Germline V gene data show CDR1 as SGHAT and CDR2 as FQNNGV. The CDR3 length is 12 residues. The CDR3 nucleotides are TGTGCCAGCAGCCGACAGGGAAACACCATATATTTT. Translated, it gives CASSRQGNTIYF.

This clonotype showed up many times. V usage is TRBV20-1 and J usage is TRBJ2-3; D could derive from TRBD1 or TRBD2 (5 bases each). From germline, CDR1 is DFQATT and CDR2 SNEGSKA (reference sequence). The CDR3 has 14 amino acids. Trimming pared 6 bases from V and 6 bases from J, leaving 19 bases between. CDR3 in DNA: TGCAGTGCAGACGGGACCCTAGAGGGGGATACGCAGTATTTT. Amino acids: CSADGTLEGDTQYF.

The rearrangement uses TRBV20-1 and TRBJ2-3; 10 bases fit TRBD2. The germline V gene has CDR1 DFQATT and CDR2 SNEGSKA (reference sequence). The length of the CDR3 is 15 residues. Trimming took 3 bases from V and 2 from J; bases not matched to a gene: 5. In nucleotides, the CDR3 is TGCAGTGCTAGGGGGACTAGCGCCTTCACAGATACGCAGTATTTT. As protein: CSARGTSAFTDTQYF.

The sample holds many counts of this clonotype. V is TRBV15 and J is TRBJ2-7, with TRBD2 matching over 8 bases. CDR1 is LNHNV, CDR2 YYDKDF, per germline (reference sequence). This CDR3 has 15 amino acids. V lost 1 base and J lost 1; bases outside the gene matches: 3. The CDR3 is CATSRGSGRSYEQYF. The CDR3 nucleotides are TGTGCCACCAGCAGAGGGAGCGGGAGATCCTACGAGCAGTACTTC.

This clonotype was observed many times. The CDR3 DNA sequence: TGCAGTGTAGGGGGCATCTACAATGAGCAGTTCTTC. Amino acids: CSVGGIYNEQFF. The chain links TRBV20-1 to TRBJ2-1, with TRBD1 matching over 7 bases. V lost 7 bases to trimming and J lost 3 bases; unmatched junction nucleotides: 3. The V gene's germline CDR1 is DFQATT and CDR2 SNEGSKA (reference sequence). The CDR3 is 12 amino acids.

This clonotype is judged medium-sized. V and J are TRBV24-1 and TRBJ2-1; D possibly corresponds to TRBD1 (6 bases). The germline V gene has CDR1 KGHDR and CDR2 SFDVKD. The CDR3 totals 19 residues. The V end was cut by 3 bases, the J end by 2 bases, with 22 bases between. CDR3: CATSDPCLNRDKAYNEQFF. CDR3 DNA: TGTGCCACCAGTGATCCTTGTTTAAACCGGGACAAGGCCTACAATGAGCAGTTCTTC.

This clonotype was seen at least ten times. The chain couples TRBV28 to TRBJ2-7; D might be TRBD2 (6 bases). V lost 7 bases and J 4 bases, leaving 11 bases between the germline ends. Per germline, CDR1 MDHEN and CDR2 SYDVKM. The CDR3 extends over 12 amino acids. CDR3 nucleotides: TGTGCCAGCAATTTGGGGGGATACGAGCAGTACTTC. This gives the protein CASNLGGYEQYF.

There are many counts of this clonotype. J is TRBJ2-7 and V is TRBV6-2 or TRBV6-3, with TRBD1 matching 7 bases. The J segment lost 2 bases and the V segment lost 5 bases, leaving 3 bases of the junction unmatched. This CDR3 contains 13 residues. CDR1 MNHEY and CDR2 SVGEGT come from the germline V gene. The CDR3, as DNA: TGTGCCAGCAGTAGGGGGCAACCCTACGAGCAGTACTTC. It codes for CASSRGQPYEQYF.

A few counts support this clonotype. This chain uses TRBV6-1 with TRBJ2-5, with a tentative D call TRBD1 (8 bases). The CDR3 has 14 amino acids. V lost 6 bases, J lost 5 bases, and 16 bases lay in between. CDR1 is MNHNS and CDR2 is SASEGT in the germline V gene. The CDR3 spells CASRRTGGGETQYF. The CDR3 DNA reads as TGTGCCAGCAGAAGAACAGGGGGGGGGGAGACCCAGTACTTC.

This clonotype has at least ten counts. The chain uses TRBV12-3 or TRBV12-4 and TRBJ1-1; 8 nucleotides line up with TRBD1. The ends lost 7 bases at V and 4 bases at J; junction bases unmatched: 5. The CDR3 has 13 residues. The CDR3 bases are TGTGCCAGCACCGGACAGGGACGCACTGAAGCTTTCTTT. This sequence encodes CASTGQGRTEAFF.

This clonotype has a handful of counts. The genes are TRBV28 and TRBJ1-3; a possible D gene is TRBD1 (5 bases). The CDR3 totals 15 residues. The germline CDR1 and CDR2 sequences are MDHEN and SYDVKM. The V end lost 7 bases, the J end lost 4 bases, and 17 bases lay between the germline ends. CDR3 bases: TGTGCCAGCACCTCTGGACATACCTTCGGAAACACCATATATTTT. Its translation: CASTSGHTFGNTIYF.

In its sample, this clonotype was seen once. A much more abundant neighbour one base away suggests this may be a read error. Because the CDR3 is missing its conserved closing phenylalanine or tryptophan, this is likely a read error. Here the CDR3 DNA reads TGTGCCAGCAGTTTGTCGAGCTCCTATAATTCACCCCTCCACCTT. Protein product: CASSLSSSYNSPLHL. The chain employs TRBV27 and TRBJ1-6; D gene ambiguous. This CDR3 has 15 amino acids. Germline V CDR1 and CDR2: MNHEY, SMNVEV (reference sequence). V shed 3 bases and J shed 0 bases, with 6 bases lying between them.

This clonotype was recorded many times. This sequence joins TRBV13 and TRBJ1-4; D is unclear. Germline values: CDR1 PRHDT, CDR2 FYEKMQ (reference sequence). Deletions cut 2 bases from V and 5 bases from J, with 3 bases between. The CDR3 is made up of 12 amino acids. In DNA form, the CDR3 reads TGTGCCAGCAGCTTAATAAATGAAAAACTGTTTTTT. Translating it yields CASSLINEKLFF.

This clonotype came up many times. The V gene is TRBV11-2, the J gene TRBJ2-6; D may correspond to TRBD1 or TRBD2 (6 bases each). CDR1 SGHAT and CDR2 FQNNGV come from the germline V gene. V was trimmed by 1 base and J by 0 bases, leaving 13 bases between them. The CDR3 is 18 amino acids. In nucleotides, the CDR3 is TGTGCCAGCAGCTTAGTAGGCTGGGGGGCCTCTGGGGCCAACGTCCTGACTTTC. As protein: CASSLVGWGASGANVLTF.

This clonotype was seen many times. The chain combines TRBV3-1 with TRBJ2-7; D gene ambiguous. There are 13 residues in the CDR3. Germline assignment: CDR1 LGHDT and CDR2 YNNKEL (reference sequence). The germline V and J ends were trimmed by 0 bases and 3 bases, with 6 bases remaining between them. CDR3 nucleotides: TGTGCCAGCAGCCAAGAGACTGGCTACGAGCAGTACTTC. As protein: CASSQETGYEQYF.

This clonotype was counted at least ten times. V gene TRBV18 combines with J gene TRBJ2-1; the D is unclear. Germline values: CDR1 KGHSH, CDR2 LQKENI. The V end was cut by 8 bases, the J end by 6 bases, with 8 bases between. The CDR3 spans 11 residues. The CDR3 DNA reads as TGTGCCAGCGATCCGGCCAATGAGCAGTTCTTC. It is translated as CASDPANEQFF. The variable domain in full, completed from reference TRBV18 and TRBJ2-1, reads NAGVMQNPRHLVRRRGQEARLRCSPMKGHSHVYWYRQLPEEGLKFMVYLQKENIIDESGMPKERFSAEFPKEGPSILRIQQVVRGDSAAYFCASDPANEQFFGPGTRLTVL.

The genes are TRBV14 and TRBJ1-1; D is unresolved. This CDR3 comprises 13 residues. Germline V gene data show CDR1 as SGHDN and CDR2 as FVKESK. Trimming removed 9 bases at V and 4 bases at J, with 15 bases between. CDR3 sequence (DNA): TGTGCCAGTGCCTCTCAGGTGGGCACTGAAGCTTTCTTT. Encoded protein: CASASQVGTEAFF.

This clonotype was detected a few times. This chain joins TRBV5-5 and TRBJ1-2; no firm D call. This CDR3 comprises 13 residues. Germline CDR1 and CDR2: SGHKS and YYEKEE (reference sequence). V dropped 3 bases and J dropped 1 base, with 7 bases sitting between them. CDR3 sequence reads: CASSWNYNYGYTF. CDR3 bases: TGTGCCAGCAGCTGGAACTATAACTATGGCTACACCTTC.

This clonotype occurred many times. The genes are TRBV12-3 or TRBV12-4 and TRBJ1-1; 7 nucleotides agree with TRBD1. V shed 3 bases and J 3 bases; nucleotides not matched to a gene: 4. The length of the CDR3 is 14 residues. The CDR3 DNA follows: TGTGCCAGCAGTTTCACAGGGGCGGACACTGAAGCTTTCTTT. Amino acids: CASSFTGADTEAFF.

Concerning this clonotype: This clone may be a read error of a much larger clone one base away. The CDR3: CSVAPGQGASFEQYF. The CDR3 nucleotides are TGCAGCGTTGCCCCGGGACAGGGGGCCTCCTTCGAGCAGTACTTC. This chain links TRBV29-1 with TRBJ2-7; 12 bases are shared with TRBD1. Germline CDR1 and CDR2: SQVTM and ANQGSEA. The CDR3 runs 15 residues.

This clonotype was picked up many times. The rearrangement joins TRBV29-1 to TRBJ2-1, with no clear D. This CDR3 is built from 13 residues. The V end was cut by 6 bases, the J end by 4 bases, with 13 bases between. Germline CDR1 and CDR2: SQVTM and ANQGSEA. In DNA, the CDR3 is TGCAGCGTCGTTGGGGTCCGATACAATGAGCAGTTCTTC. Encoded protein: CSVVGVRYNEQFF.